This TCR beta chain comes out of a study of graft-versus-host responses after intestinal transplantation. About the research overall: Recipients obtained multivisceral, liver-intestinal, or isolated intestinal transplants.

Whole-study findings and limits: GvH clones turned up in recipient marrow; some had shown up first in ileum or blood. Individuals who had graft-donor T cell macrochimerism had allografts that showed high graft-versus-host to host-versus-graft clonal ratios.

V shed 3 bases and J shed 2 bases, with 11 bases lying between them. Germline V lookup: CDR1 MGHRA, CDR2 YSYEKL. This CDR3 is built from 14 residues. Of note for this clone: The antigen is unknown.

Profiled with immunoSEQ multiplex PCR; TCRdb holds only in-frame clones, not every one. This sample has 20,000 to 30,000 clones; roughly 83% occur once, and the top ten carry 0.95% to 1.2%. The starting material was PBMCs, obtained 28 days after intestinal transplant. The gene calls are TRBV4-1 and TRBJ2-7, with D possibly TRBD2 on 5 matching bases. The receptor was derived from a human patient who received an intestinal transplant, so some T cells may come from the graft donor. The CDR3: CASSHRWRPYEQYF. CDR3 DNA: TGCGCCAGCAGCCATAGATGGAGGCCCTACGAGCAGTACTTC.